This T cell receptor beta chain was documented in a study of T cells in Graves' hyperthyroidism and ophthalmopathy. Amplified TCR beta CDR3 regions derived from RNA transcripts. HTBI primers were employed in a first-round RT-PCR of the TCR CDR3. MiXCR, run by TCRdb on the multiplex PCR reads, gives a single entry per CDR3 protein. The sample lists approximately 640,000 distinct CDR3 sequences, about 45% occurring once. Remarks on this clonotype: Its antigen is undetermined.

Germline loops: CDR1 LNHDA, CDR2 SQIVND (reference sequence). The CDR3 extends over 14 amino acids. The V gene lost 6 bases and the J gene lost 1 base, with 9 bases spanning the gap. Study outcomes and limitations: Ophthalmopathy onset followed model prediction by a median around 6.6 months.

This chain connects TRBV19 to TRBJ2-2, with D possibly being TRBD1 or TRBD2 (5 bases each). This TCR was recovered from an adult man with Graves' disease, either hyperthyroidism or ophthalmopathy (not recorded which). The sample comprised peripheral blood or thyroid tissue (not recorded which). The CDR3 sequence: CASRGVWNTGELFF. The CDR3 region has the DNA TGTGCCAGTAGGGGGGTTTGGAACACCGGGGAGCTGTTTTTT.